This TCR beta chain is from a study of T cell responses to AZD1222 COVID-19 vaccine. Study-level findings and limits: Donors skewed white British and female; clonal diversity was possibly underestimated.

TCRdb's copy holds only in-frame clones and misses some; the assay was immunoSEQ multiplex PCR. This sample carries about 130,000 clones, 90% to 95% of them seen once, and the ten largest clones take approximately 6.9%. Timing groups of about 4 and about 12 weeks for second doses were pooled. Per the germline V gene, CDR1 is MGHRA and CDR2 is YSYEKL. Trimming stripped 0 bases from V and 5 bases from J, with 11 bases between. The CDR3 extends over 14 amino acids. With regard to this clone: The antigen remains unidentified.

Specimen: peripheral blood, collected 28 days after the second AZD1222 dose. The chain joins TRBV4-1 to TRBJ2-7, with a tentative D call TRBD1 (6 bases). The clonotype comes from an adult who received the AZD1222 COVID-19 vaccine. The CDR3 loop reads CASSQEYRAHEQYF. CDR3 sequence (DNA): TGCGCCAGCAGCCAAGAATACAGGGCCCACGAGCAGTACTTC.